This T cell receptor (beta chain) derives from a study of cytomegalovirus exposure and HLA in healthy donors. About the research overall: Around 85 million unique TCR sequences came from HLA-typed donors in an early release.

Trimming shortened V by 4 bases and J by 5 bases, and 18 bases separated the two germline ends. The V gene's germline CDR1 is SGHDT and CDR2 YYEEEE. CDR3 length equals 15 residues. In the case of this clone: Its target is not known.

Study-level points and caveats: Data from an earlier analysis indicated that most TCR beta V segments were productive either about 87% or about 30% of the time.

The primer mix had 60 Vbeta and 13 Jbeta primers. Repertoires were generated with immunoSEQ multiplex PCR, while TCRdb's copy carries only in-frame clones and drops some. Among 110,000 or so clones listed, approximately 76% were seen once. The rearrangement uses TRBV5-6 and TRBJ1-2; no clear D gene. Material for sequencing was PBMCs. This clonotype was obtained from a middle-aged man in good health and CMV-seronegative. This CDR3 is CASSPLTGSGYGYTF. CDR3 sequence (DNA): TGTGCCAGCAGCCCGCTAACGGGATCCGGTTATGGCTACACCTTC.